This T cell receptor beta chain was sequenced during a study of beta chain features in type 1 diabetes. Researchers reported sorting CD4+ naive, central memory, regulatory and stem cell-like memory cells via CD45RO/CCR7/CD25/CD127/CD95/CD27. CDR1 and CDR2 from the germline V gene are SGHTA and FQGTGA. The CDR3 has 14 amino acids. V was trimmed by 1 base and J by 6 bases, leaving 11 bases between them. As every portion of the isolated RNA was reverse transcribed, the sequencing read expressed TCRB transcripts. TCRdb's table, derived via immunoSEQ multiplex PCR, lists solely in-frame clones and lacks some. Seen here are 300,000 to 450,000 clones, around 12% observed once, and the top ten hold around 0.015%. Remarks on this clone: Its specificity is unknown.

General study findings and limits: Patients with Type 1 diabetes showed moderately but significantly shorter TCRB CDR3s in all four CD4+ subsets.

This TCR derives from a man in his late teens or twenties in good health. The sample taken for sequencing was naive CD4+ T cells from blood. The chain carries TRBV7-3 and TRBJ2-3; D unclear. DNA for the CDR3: TGTGCCAGCAGCTTAATGGGCCCACCGGATACGCAGTATTTT. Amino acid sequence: CASSLMGPPDTQYF.